This T cell receptor beta chain appears in the sequencing data of a study of memory B cells and T cells in multiple sclerosis. Trimming cost V 4 bases and J 6 bases, with 15 bases left between them. Germline V gives CDR1 MGHRA, CDR2 YSYEKL. The CDR3 length is 14 residues. TCRdb's copy holds only in-frame clones and misses some; the assay was immunoSEQ multiplex PCR. The repertoire includes 35,000 to 55,000 clones, around 80% of them detected once, and approximately 1.2% sits in the top ten. After stimulus-free culture, autoproliferating CFSE-dim and non-proliferating CFSE-high T cells were sequenced separately. Roughly 5x10^7 CFSE-labeled PBMCs were cultured less than nine days unstimulated, then replicate wells were pooled. This clone has a handful of counts. The antigen is undetermined.

Sequencing input: PBMCs from blood kept in culture. The V and J genes are TRBV4-1 and TRBJ1-2; D perhaps matches TRBD1 (6 bases). This clonotype originated in a human donor with multiple sclerosis. The CDR3 loop reads CASSRPDSWDGYTF. DNA for the CDR3: TGCGCCAGCAGCCGACCGGACAGTTGGGATGGCTACACCTTC.